The 16 T cell receptor beta chains below were found in one sample sequenced in a study of blood T cell repertoires in COVID-19 (dated by TCRdb to about 2020). The protocol used for the library was the immunoSEQ multiplex PCR assay. In TCRdb, the immuneACCESS table is reduced to in-frame sequences with V and J assigned. These tables do not hold every clone; where another copy was compared, an unresolved V gene accounts for under half, and the others remain unexplained. The sample has 150,000 to 200,000 clones on record, around 90% of them singletons. The ten top clones hold 1.5% to 2% of the sample. The sample comprised peripheral blood. The receptors here all came from a woman aged 45-59 years with acute or convalescent COVID-19.

The genes are TRBV7-2 and TRBJ2-3, with D perhaps TRBD2 (7 bases). V was trimmed by 5 bases and J by 6 bases, leaving 21 bases between them. Looked up from germline, CDR1 is SGHTA and CDR2 is FQGNSA. The CDR3 runs 16 residues. CDR3 in DNA: TGTGCCAGCAGCCACTCGAGGGGGGGGGCCGTCGATACGCAGTATTTT. Protein product: CASSHSRGGAVDTQYF.

This clone has more than one count but fewer than ten. The chain carries TRBV10-3 and TRBJ2-7; 7 bases are a match to TRBD1. Germline CDR1 ENHRY, CDR2 SYGVKD. With V trimmed by 7 bases and J by 6 bases, 18 bases remained unmatched. This CDR3 comprises 16 residues. DNA for the CDR3: TGTGCCATCAATCCCGGAACAGGGGTAGGGGGCTTCGAGCAGTACTTC. Its translation: CAINPGTGVGGFEQYF.

This sequence joins TRBV20-1 and TRBJ1-4; D ambiguous. Trimming took 5 bases from V and 8 from J, leaving 9 bases between them. The CDR3 contains 11 residues. CDR1 and CDR2 (germline): DFQATT, SNEGSKA (reference sequence). CDR3 bases: TGCAGTGCTCCTAGAAGGGAAAAACTGTTTTTT. Translating gives CSAPRREKLFF.

This clone was observed a few times. The gene calls are TRBV5-6 and TRBJ1-2; D possibly corresponds to TRBD1 (5 bases). CDR3 size: 15 residues. Germline V gene sequence: CDR1 SGHDT, CDR2 YYEEEE. V was cut by 2 bases and J by 2 bases, with 13 bases left in between. In DNA, the CDR3 is TGTGCCAGCAGCTTCATGGCGGGGGTAAACTATGGCTACACCTTC. Its translation: CASSFMAGVNYGYTF. The variable domain in full, completed from reference TRBV5-6 and TRBJ1-2, reads DAGVTQSPTHLIKTRGQQVTLRCSPKSGHDTVSWYQQALGQGPQFIFQYYEEEERQRGNFPDRFSGHQFPNYSSELNVNALLLGDSALYLCASSFMAGVNYGYTFGSGTRLTVV.

This chain links TRBV18 with TRBJ1-2; no firm D call. V dropped 6 bases and J dropped 2 bases, with 16 bases sitting between them. The length of the CDR3 is 15 residues. Germline V gene data show CDR1 as KGHSH and CDR2 as LQKENI. Here the CDR3 reads CASSDSWTGNYGYTF. CDR3 sequence (DNA): TGTGCCAGCTCCGACTCTTGGACGGGGAACTATGGCTACACCTTC. The variable domain in full, completed from reference TRBV18 and TRBJ1-2, reads NAGVMQNPRHLVRRRGQEARLRCSPMKGHSHVYWYRQLPEEGLKFMVYLQKENIIDESGMPKERFSAEFPKEGPSILRIQQVVRGDSAAYFCASSDSWTGNYGYTFGSGTRLTVV.

This clone showed up just a few times. The chain has TRBV19 and TRBJ2-5; maybe TRBD2 (6 bases). Germline V gene data show CDR1 as LNHDA and CDR2 as SQIVND (reference sequence). Trimming stripped 3 bases from V and 5 bases from J, with 13 bases between. The CDR3 is made up of 14 amino acids. CDR3 sequence reads: CASSMGGGIETQYF. The DNA for the CDR3 is TGTGCCAGTAGTATGGGTGGCGGGATCGAGACCCAGTACTTC.

The chain carries TRBV4-2 and TRBJ2-7; D is unresolved. Per the germline V gene, CDR1 is LGHNA and CDR2 is YNFKEQ. Trimming cost V 0 bases and J 7 bases, with 10 bases left between them. The CDR3 has 13 amino acids. The CDR3 DNA is TGTGCCAGCAGCCAAGAACGAGGTCTTGAGCAGTACTTC. Residues: CASSQERGLEQYF.

V is TRBV7-8 and J is TRBJ2-1; 8 bases fit TRBD2. The CDR3 has 14 amino acids. Trimming cost V 7 bases and J 7 bases; bases outside gene matches: 9. Germline V gene lookup returns CDR1 SGHVS and CDR2 FQNEAQ. DNA for the CDR3: TGTGCCAGCACGGTCCGGGAGGGCCAGAATGAGCAGTTCTTC. Protein product: CASTVREGQNEQFF.

V and J are TRBV9 and TRBJ1-4; 9 nucleotides line up with TRBD1. V shed 4 bases and J 4 bases; nucleotides not matched to a gene: 2. Germline CDR1 and CDR2: SGDLS and YYNGEE. The CDR3 runs 14 residues. The CDR3 region has the DNA TGTGCCAGCAGCCCGACAGGGGGTAATGAAAAACTGTTTTTT. Its translation: CASSPTGGNEKLFF.

This clone has a single count. The chain uses TRBV5-5 and TRBJ2-4; 9 bases line up with TRBD2. V dropped 5 bases and J dropped 2; count of bases not matched to a gene: 8. CDR3 length equals 16 residues. CDR1 and CDR2 (germline): SGHKS, YYEKEE (reference sequence). CDR3 protein: CASSLPGLASKNIQYF. The DNA for the CDR3 is TGTGCCAGCAGTTTGCCGGGACTAGCATCCAAAAACATTCAGTACTTC.

This clone was seen once. V is TRBV7-7 and J is TRBJ2-3, with 11 bases matching TRBD1. Germline V CDR1 and CDR2: SSHAT, FNYEAQ (reference sequence). Trimming removed 5 bases from V and 4 bases from J; junction bases left unmatched: 2. The CDR3 runs 14 residues. CDR3 bases: TGTGCCAGCAGCCAGGGACAGGGGGCAGATACGCAGTATTTT. Translated, it gives CASSQGQGADTQYF.

The chain combines TRBV6-2 or TRBV6-3 with TRBJ1-1; D is uncertain. The V end was cut by 5 bases, the J end by 0 bases, with 10 bases between. CDR3 length: 14 amino acids. The germline CDR1 and CDR2 sequences are MNHEY and SVGEGT. In DNA form, the CDR3 reads TGTGCCAGCAGTACCTACACAGTGAACACTGAAGCTTTCTTT. Encoded protein: CASSTYTVNTEAFF.

This clone was observed once. This chain connects TRBV24-1 to TRBJ2-3; 10 positions agree with TRBD1. V lost 0 bases and J lost 3; bases outside the gene matches: 2. This CDR3 has 16 residues. CDR1 and CDR2 (germline): KGHDR, SFDVKD. The CDR3 reads CATSDLPGQGTDTQYF. The CDR3 nucleotides are TGTGCCACCAGTGATTTGCCGGGACAGGGGACAGATACGCAGTATTTT.

This chain joins TRBV4-2 and TRBJ2-7; 8 bases are shared with TRBD1. The J segment lost 3 bases and the V segment lost 0 bases, leaving 7 bases of the junction unmatched. The CDR3 sequence is 16 residues long. Germline assignment: CDR1 LGHNA and CDR2 YNFKEQ. The CDR3 loop is CASSQDIPGQGYEQYF. CDR3 nucleotides: TGTGCCAGCAGCCAAGATATCCCCGGACAGGGCTACGAGCAGTACTTC.

The genes are TRBV24-1 and TRBJ2-1, with 7 positions matching TRBD1. This CDR3 contains 16 residues. The germline CDR1 and CDR2 sequences are KGHDR and SFDVKD. V lost 4 bases to trimming and J lost 7 bases; unmatched junction nucleotides: 12. CDR3 amino acids: CATSDPTGFSGNEQFF. The CDR3 coding sequence is TGTGCCACCAGTGACCCGACAGGGTTCAGTGGGAATGAGCAGTTCTTC.

The genes are TRBV5-1 and TRBJ2-7; TRBD1 matches at 8 bases. Germline CDR1 is SGHRS and CDR2 is YFSETQ. V gave up 4 bases and J gave up 7 bases; unmatched junction bases: 7. The CDR3 loop spans 13 amino acids. CDR3 DNA: TGCGCCAGCAGCACCGGGACAGGTGGGGAGCAGTACTTC. It codes for CASSTGTGGEQYF.